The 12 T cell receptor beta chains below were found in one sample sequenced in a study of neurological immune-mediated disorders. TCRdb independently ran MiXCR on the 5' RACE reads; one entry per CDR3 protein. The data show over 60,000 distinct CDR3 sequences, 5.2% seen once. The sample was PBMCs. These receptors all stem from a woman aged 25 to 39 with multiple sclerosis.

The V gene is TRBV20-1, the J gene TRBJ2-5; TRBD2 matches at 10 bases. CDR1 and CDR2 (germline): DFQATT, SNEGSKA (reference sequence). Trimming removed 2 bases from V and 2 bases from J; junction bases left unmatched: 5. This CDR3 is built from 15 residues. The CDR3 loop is CSARPPAGGQETQYF. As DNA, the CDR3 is TGCAGTGCTAGACCACCAGCGGGGGGGCAAGAGACCCAGTACTTC.

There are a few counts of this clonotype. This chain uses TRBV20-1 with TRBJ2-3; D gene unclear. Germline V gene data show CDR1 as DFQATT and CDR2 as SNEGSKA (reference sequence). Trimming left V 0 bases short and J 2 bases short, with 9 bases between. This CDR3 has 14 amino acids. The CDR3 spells CSARDGSNTDTQYF. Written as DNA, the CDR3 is TGCAGTGCTAGAGATGGGTCTAACACAGATACGCAGTATTTT.

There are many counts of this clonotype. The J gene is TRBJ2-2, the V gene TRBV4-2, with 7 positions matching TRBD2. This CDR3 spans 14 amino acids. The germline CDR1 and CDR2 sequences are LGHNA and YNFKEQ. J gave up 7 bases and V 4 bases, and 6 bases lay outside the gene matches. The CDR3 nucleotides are TGTGCCAGCAGCCCGAGCGGGGCGGGCGGGGAGCTGTTTTTT. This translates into CASSPSGAGGELFF.

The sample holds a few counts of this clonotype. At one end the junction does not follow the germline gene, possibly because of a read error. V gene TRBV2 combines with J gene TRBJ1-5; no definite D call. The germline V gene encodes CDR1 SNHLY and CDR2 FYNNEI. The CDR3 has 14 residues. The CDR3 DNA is TGTGCCAGCAGTGTGGGTGATAGCAATCAGCCCCAGAATTTT. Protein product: CASSVGDSNQPQNF.

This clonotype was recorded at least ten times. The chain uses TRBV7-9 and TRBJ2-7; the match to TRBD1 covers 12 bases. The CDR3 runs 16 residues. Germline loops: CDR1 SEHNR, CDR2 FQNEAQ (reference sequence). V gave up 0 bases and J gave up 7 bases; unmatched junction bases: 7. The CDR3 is CASSLAPGQGAWEQYF. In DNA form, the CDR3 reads TGTGCCAGCAGCTTAGCCCCGGGACAGGGGGCGTGGGAGCAGTACTTC.

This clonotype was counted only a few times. The CDR3 sequence: CASSLDSSGGAYEQYF. The CDR3 nucleotides read TGCGCCAGCAGCTTGGATAGTAGCGGGGGGGCCTACGAGCAGTACTTC. The rearrangement uses TRBV5-1 and TRBJ2-7; 11 bases are a match to TRBD2. Germline V gene data show CDR1 as SGHRS and CDR2 as YFSETQ. V was pared by 0 bases and J by 2 bases, with 4 bases of the junction left unmatched. The CDR3 is made up of 16 amino acids.

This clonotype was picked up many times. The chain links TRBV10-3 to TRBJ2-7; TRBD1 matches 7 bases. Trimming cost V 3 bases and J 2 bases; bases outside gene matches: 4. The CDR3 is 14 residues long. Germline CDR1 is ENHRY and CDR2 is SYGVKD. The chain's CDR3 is CAISDRDSAYEQYF. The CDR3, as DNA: TGTGCCATCAGTGACCGGGACAGTGCCTACGAGCAGTACTTC.

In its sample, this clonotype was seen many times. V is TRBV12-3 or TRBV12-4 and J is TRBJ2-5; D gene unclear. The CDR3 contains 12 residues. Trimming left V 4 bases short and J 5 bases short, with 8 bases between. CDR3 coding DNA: TGTGCCAGCAGTTCAAGCTGGGAGACCCAGTACTTC. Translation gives CASSSSWETQYF.

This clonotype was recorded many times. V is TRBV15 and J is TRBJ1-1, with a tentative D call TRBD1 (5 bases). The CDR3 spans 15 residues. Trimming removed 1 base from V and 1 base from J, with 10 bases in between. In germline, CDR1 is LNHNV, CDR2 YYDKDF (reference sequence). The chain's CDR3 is CATSRGGDGNTEAFF. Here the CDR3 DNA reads TGTGCCACCAGCAGAGGCGGGGACGGGAACACTGAAGCTTTCTTT. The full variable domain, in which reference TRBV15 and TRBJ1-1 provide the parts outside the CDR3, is DAMVIQNPRYQVTQFGKPVTLSCSQTLNHNVMYWYQQKSSQAPKLLFHYYDKDFNNEADTPDNFQSRRPNTSFCFLDIRSPGLGDTAMYLCATSRGGDGNTEAFFGQGTRLTVV.

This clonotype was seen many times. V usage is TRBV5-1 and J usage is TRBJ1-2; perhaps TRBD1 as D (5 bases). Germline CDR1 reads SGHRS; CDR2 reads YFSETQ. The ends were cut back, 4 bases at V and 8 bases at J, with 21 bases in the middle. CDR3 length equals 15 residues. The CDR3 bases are TGCGCCAGCAGCGAAGTGGGGACGGGAGGTGCGGGCTACACCTTC. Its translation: CASSEVGTGGAGYTF.

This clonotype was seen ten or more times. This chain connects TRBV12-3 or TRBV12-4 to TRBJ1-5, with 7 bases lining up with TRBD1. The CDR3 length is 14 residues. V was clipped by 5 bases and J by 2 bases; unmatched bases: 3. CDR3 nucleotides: TGTGCCAGCAGTGATACAGGGGGCAATCAGCCCCAGCATTTT. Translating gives CASSDTGGNQPQHF.

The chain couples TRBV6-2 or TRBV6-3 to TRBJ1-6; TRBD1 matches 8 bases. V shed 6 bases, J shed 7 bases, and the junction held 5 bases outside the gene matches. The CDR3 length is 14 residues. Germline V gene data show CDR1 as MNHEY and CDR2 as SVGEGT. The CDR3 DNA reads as TGTGCCAGCAGCCTGACAGGGGAAAATTCACCCCTCCACTTT. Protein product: CASSLTGENSPLHF.